This T cell receptor beta chain was recorded in a study of shared clonotypes between healthy human individuals (TCRdb year 2020). For context, the study as a whole: The cohort comprised a couple of women and a few men aged 18 to 49 years. For each donor, CD4 naive and CD4 memory were each run on three plates, CD8 naive on two plates, and CD8 memory on one plate. Per donor, leukapheresis produced somewhere between about 0.94 and 9 billion PBMCs. Libraries were prepared and TCR repertoires were sequenced by different laboratories using diverse techniques, in order to increase sequencing depth and limit assay-specific biases. Blood TCR repertoires of a handful of healthy adults were deeply sequenced to estimate repertoire size and the extent of clonotype sharing between individuals.

The donors were healthy, HIV-negative adults who had no recently reported acute infections or vaccinations. All donors were Caucasian adults living in Nashville, Tennessee, USA. CD4+ T cells were enriched by magnetic negative selection, after which naive cells were positively selected on CD45RA and the negative fraction was taken as the memory subset. Blood was obtained by leukapheresis, after which PBMCs were separated by Ficoll-Histopaque density gradient centrifugation and cryopreserved in liquid nitrogen vapor phase. Analytical flow cytometry was used to check the purity and quantity of each magnetically sorted T cell population. From each sorted fraction, genomic DNA was isolated and quantified by UV absorbance on a Nanodrop 2000c. The paper's findings and limits, for the study overall: Sampling was limited to blood, and TCR repertoires in tissue likely differ from TCR repertoires in blood. When four donors were compared, the shared fraction of clonotypes was around 5% for naive CD4, about 4% for naive CD8, about 2.5% for memory CD4, and 0.4% for memory CD8. Even with the large sequencing depth, rarefaction of the sorted-subset datasets indicated that sequencing was incomplete. Clonotypes shared by all four sorted-subset donors showed higher generation probabilities than non-shared clonotypes. Pairwise subsampling indicated that sequencing depth was expected to affect the degree of clonotype sharing among donors. The genetic and exposure-history diversity represented was limited by the small number of donors. Estimated clonotype richness was generally larger for naive than for memory subsets.

A note on this clone: It lacks a known antigen. Base-call qualities are not available, and no considerably larger clone is one nucleotide away.

Using the deep immunoSEQ assay, multiplex PCR amplified TCR CDR3 regions from genomic DNA. Extracted genomic DNA from each cell subset was distributed evenly across all wells of several immunoSEQ 96-well plates, and each plate was treated as a replicate. Each replicate PCR for sorted subsets received 150 to 250 ng genomic DNA, equal to tens of thousands of T cell genomes. Purified libraries were measured with a Qubit 3.0 fluorometer, size-checked on a Bioanalyzer 2100, and measured again with the KAPA Library Quantification kit. Every immunoSEQ 96-well plate was sequenced on a dedicated single-read 150-cycle Illumina NextSeq 550 flow cell. In the paper's pipeline: Because the immunoSEQ output held only junctional sequences and lacked quality scores, the filtering could not match the filtering applied to full-length reads. To assign V/J genes and CDR3, sequences were annotated using PyIR, a Python wrapper for IgBLAST v1.9, with IMGT germline references. Any read was removed if the V/J assignment was weak (E-value above 1e-6), the CDR3 was missing, or the read contained stop codons, out-of-frame junctions, or ambiguous translated residues. V3J clonotypes were defined as sequences sharing the same inferred V gene, J gene, and CDR3 amino acid sequence. The percentage overlap between two repertoires was calculated by dividing the number of shared unique clonotypes by the size of the smaller repertoire. Repertoire richness was assessed with RTK rarefaction, the Chao1 estimator, and Recon v2.1 estimates of unobserved clonotypes. Generation probabilities for all TCRbeta clonotypes obtained by the gDNA method from a handful of donors were computed using OLGA. This immuneACCESS table, as held by TCRdb, lists in-frame sequences with V and J called but not all clones. Of the missing ones, under half trace to an unresolved V gene in checked studies; the others have no known cause. V and J calls and clone size are copied from that table; D and trimming were computed from the DNA. The sample profile shows 2,100,000 or so clones; under 97% of them were found once. The ten top clones hold around 0.13% of the sample.

Input material: naive CD4+ T cells sorted from blood. According to the study, the label for this sample's cell subset or site signals: CD45RA+ positively selected. The source is a man younger than 35 in good health.

In nucleotide form, the sequence is TGTGCCATCAGTCCGGGGTCGGGCTACACCTTC. The translation is CAISPGSGYTF. The sequence joins TRBV10-3 to TRBJ1-2, with no confident D gene call. Based on the germline V gene, the CDR1 and CDR2 sequences are ENHRY and SYGVKD. Inclusive of the bounding cysteine and phenylalanine, the CDR3 is 11 residues long. The DNA shown is the 33-base CDR3, in frame from base 1. V loses 5 bases, J loses 8 bases, and the germline ends lie 9 bases apart.